These 32 T cell receptor beta chains share one sample of origin, sequenced in a study of shared clonotypes between healthy human individuals. The naive CD8 fraction comprised CD45RO-negative cells positively selected for CCR7 and excluded terminally differentiated effector memory CD45RA+ cells. The assay was immunoSEQ multiplex PCR, and TCRdb's table has in-frame clones only and misses some. Of 1.5 million to 2.5 million clones in the sample, around 96% are singletons; the top ten hold 1.2%. The sample was naive CD8+ T cells sorted from blood. These receptors all stem from a man aged 18 to 30 in good health.

To note about this clone: This specimen includes other DNA sequences encoding the same CDR3. The rearrangement joins TRBV13 to TRBJ2-5; D perhaps matches TRBD2 (6 bases). Germline V gene sequence: CDR1 PRHDT, CDR2 FYEKMQ (reference sequence). V was shortened by 0 bases and J by 4 bases, with 9 bases between the two germline ends. The CDR3 consists of 14 residues. This chain's CDR3 is CASSLGGSGETQYF. The DNA of the CDR3 is TGTGCCAGCAGCTTAGGGGGTAGCGGAGAGACCCAGTACTTC.

The gene calls are TRBV27 and TRBJ2-7; 9 nucleotides match TRBD2. The CDR3 loop spans 15 amino acids. Germline V CDR1 and CDR2: MNHEY, SMNVEV (reference sequence). Germline trimming cut 5 bases from V and 5 bases from J; bases unmatched to any gene: 10. CDR3 protein: CASSPREAGGNEQYF. The CDR3 DNA reads as TGTGCCAGCAGTCCTAGAGAGGCGGGAGGGAACGAGCAGTACTTC.

The chain has TRBV27 and TRBJ2-5, with D possibly TRBD1 on 6 matching bases. The germline gives CDR1 MNHEY, CDR2 SMNVEV (reference sequence). Trimming pared 5 bases from V and 2 bases from J, leaving 15 bases between. The length of the CDR3 is 15 residues. The CDR3 DNA reads TGTGCCAGCAGTACCTTTGCAGGGGAACAAGAGACCCAGTACTTC. It yields the protein CASSTFAGEQETQYF.

The chain uses TRBV29-1 and TRBJ2-7, with 7 bases identical to TRBD1. The CDR3 sequence is 13 residues long. Per germline, CDR1 SQVTM and CDR2 ANQGSEA. V lost 7 bases to trimming and J lost 4 bases; unmatched junction nucleotides: 10. CDR3 residues: CSAGDRDSYEQYF. For the CDR3, the DNA is TGCAGCGCTGGTGACAGGGATTCTTACGAGCAGTACTTC.

The V and J genes are TRBV7-2 and TRBJ2-5; 7 nucleotides agree with TRBD2. Germline CDR1 is SGHTA and CDR2 is FQGNSA. The CDR3 spans 16 residues. The V and J ends lost 3 bases and 3 bases, in that order; junction bases with no gene match: 10. The CDR3 DNA sequence: TGTGCCAGCAGCTTTCCTACTAGCGAAGAGGAAGAGACCCAGTACTTC. Its translation is CASSFPTSEEEETQYF.

This clone was observed a handful of times. This sequence joins TRBV28 and TRBJ1-1, with D unclear. The CDR3 totals 11 residues. CDR1 is MDHEN and CDR2 is SYDVKM in the germline V gene. V lost 6 bases and J 5 bases, leaving 7 bases between the germline ends. DNA of the CDR3: TGTGCCAGCAGAGTTGGGACTGAAGCTTTCTTT. Translated, it gives CASRVGTEAFF.

Notes on this clone: The identical CDR3 is also encoded by other nucleotide sequences in the sample. The chain carries TRBV6-6 and TRBJ2-7; D ambiguous. The V end lost 0 bases, the J end lost 1 base, and 4 bases lay between the germline ends. The CDR3 is 13 amino acids. CDR1 is MNHNY, CDR2 SVGAGI, per germline (reference sequence). The DNA of the CDR3 is TGTGCCAGCAGTTACTCCCTGTCCTACGAGCAGTACTTC. Protein sequence: CASSYSLSYEQYF.

The V gene is TRBV4-3, the J gene TRBJ2-1; perhaps TRBD2 as D (6 bases). Trimming took off 0 bases at V and 8 bases at J, with 17 bases between the two ends. Germline-derived CDR1 and CDR2 are LGHNA and YSLEER. CDR3 size: 16 residues. This CDR3 is CASSQDRTSLGDEQFF. For the CDR3, the DNA is TGCGCCAGCAGCCAAGATAGAACTAGCCTAGGGGATGAGCAGTTCTTC.

For the CDR3, the DNA is TGTGCCAGCAGCTTCGGCAGGGGGGAGGAGGCCCAGTACTTC. It codes for CASSFGRGEEAQYF. This chain links TRBV5-6 with TRBJ2-5, with D possibly matching TRBD1 (7 bases). The length of the CDR3 is 14 residues. Germline lookup yields CDR1 SGHDT and CDR2 YYEEEE. V lost 2 bases to trimming and J lost 9 bases, with 17 bases between them.

The chain recombines TRBV5-6 with TRBJ1-2; TRBD1 is a possible D gene (6 bases). The CDR3 has 13 amino acids. Per germline, CDR1 SGHDT and CDR2 YYEEEE. Trimming pared 0 bases from V and 7 bases from J, leaving 10 bases between. The CDR3 DNA is TGTGCCAGCAGCTTGGCAGGGGACCGTGGCTACACCTTC. Translated, it gives CASSLAGDRGYTF.

CDR3 sequence (DNA): TGTGCCTGGAGTGAAGGGGATTCTTACGAGCAGTACTTC. Translated, it gives CAWSEGDSYEQYF. J is TRBJ2-7 and V is TRBV30; the D gene is possibly TRBD1 (5 bases). The CDR3 runs 13 residues. From germline, CDR1 is GTSNPN and CDR2 SVGIG (reference sequence). V lost 1 base to trimming and J lost 4 bases, with 11 bases between them.

V usage is TRBV5-4 and J usage is TRBJ1-1; a weak D match, TRBD1 (6 bases). This CDR3 has 15 residues. V shed 4 bases and J shed 3 bases, with 16 bases lying between them. Germline V gene sequence: CDR1 SGHNT, CDR2 YYREEE (reference sequence). This CDR3 is CASSTSTGRDTEAFF. CDR3 DNA sequence: TGTGCCAGCAGCACAAGTACAGGGCGGGACACTGAAGCTTTCTTT.

The chain has TRBV27 and TRBJ2-7; a possible D gene is TRBD1 (6 bases). Germline V gives CDR1 MNHEY, CDR2 SMNVEV (reference sequence). The CDR3 runs 18 residues. V dropped 0 bases and J dropped 3 bases, with 21 bases sitting between them. CDR3 protein: CASSLSGPYGQGHYEQYF. In DNA, the CDR3 is TGTGCCAGCAGTTTATCGGGGCCCTATGGCCAGGGGCACTACGAGCAGTACTTC.

The chain couples TRBV28 to TRBJ2-5; a possible D gene is TRBD1 (6 bases). Trimming stripped 5 bases from V and 5 bases from J, with 15 bases between. The CDR3 has 14 residues. CDR1 and CDR2 from the germline V gene are MDHEN and SYDVKM. The CDR3 DNA follows: TGTGCCAGCAGTCCTGTCCAGGGGAAGGAGACCCAGTACTTC. Its translation: CASSPVQGKETQYF.

The chain combines TRBV5-1 with TRBJ2-5; tentatively, D is TRBD1 (6 bases). The germline V and J ends were trimmed by 4 bases and 2 bases, with 12 bases remaining between them. CDR3 length: 14 amino acids. In germline, CDR1 is SGHRS, CDR2 YFSETQ. CDR3: CASSPPDRQETQYF. The CDR3 DNA reads TGCGCCAGCAGCCCCCCCGACAGGCAAGAGACCCAGTACTTC.

The gene calls are TRBV6-5 and TRBJ1-2; TRBD1 might be the D (6 bases). The CDR3 sequence is 15 residues long. The V gene lost 7 bases and the J gene lost 1 base, with 16 bases spanning the gap. Germline CDR1 reads MNHEY; CDR2 reads SVGAGI. CDR3 sequence: CASIGLGGGNYGYTF. The CDR3 coding sequence is TGTGCCAGCATTGGCTTAGGGGGGGGTAACTATGGCTACACCTTC.

The chain is built from TRBV4-1 and TRBJ2-1, with 7 bases that match TRBD1. Germline V gene lookup returns CDR1 MGHRA and CDR2 YSYEKL. J gave up 9 bases and V 4 bases, and 15 bases lay outside the gene matches. This CDR3 contains 16 residues. Here the CDR3 DNA reads TGCGCCAGCAGCCTACACCCGGGACAGCAAATCGGTGAGCAGTTCTTC. Amino acids: CASSLHPGQQIGEQFF.

The chain employs TRBV7-9 and TRBJ2-7, with 9 bases that match TRBD2. With V trimmed by 0 bases and J by 5 bases, 11 bases remained unmatched. Germline-derived CDR1 and CDR2 are SEHNR and FQNEAQ (reference sequence). The CDR3 totals 17 residues. The DNA of the CDR3 is TGTGCCAGCAGCTTAGCGCCGGTGCGGGAGGGCGACGACGAGCAGTACTTC. Translating gives CASSLAPVREGDDEQYF.

This chain joins TRBV10-2 and TRBJ1-1, with D uncertain. This CDR3 is built from 13 residues. V was clipped by 3 bases and J by 5 bases, with 10 bases between them. The germline gives CDR1 WSHSY, CDR2 SAAADI. CDR3 in DNA: TGCGCCAGCAGTGATGCGGGGAGGACTGAAGCTTTCTTT. It yields the protein CASSDAGRTEAFF.

The rearrangement uses TRBV7-9 and TRBJ1-1; the D is unclear. Germline values: CDR1 SEHNR, CDR2 FQNEAQ (reference sequence). The CDR3 has 15 residues. Trimming removed 4 bases from V and 3 bases from J, with 15 bases in between. The CDR3 is CASSYPGPPDTEAFF. The CDR3 coding sequence is TGTGCCAGCAGCTATCCGGGCCCACCGGACACTGAAGCTTTCTTT.

V usage is TRBV4-3 and J usage is TRBJ2-7; D tentatively fits TRBD1 or TRBD2 (5 bases each). Germline V gene lookup returns CDR1 LGHNA and CDR2 YSLEER. The CDR3 runs to 16 residues. Trimming pared 3 bases from V and 5 bases from J, leaving 20 bases between. CDR3 DNA sequence: TGCGCCAGCAGCCACGGTCTGGGGGAGTTCGTCCACGAGCAGTACTTC. It yields the protein CASSHGLGEFVHEQYF.

The chain combines TRBV5-4 with TRBJ1-2; D is ambiguous. V was trimmed by 0 bases and J by 7 bases, leaving 13 bases between them. This CDR3 has 14 amino acids. Germline CDR1 reads SGHNT; CDR2 reads YYREEE (reference sequence). This chain's CDR3 is CASSLELREGGYTF. CDR3 in DNA: TGTGCCAGCAGCTTGGAACTGAGGGAAGGTGGCTACACCTTC.

Here the CDR3 reads CASSYPEGDTEAFF. CDR3 coding DNA: TGTGCCAGCAGTTACCCCGAGGGGGACACTGAAGCTTTCTTT. The chain is built from TRBV6-6 and TRBJ1-1; TRBD1 might be the D (6 bases). This CDR3 is built from 14 residues. Trimming took off 2 bases at V and 3 bases at J, with 10 bases between the two ends. In germline, CDR1 is MNHNY, CDR2 SVGAGI (reference sequence).

The chain has TRBV6-6 and TRBJ2-2; 10 positions agree with TRBD2. The CDR3 has 16 residues. V shed 0 bases and J 4 bases; nucleotides not matched to a gene: 2. The germline V gene has CDR1 MNHNY and CDR2 SVGAGI (reference sequence). The CDR3 DNA follows: TGTGCCAGCAGTTACTCAGCGGGGGGGTTCACCGGGGAGCTGTTTTTT. It codes for CASSYSAGGFTGELFF.

DNA of the CDR3: TGCGCCAGCAGCCAAGTGAGGGGACAGAGCTCCTACAATGAGCAGTTCTTC. This gives the protein CASSQVRGQSSYNEQFF. This chain joins TRBV4-1 and TRBJ2-1; 7 bases fit TRBD1. The J segment lost 0 bases and the V segment lost 1 base, leaving 6 bases of the junction unmatched. Germline lookup yields CDR1 MGHRA and CDR2 YSYEKL. CDR3 size: 17 residues.

This chain joins TRBV9 and TRBJ1-1; D gene uncertain. Trimming cost V 0 bases and J 5 bases, with 11 bases left between them. The CDR3 loop spans 14 amino acids. Germline assignment: CDR1 SGDLS and CDR2 YYNGEE. Here the CDR3 DNA reads TGTGCCAGCAGCGTAGAAGAGGGCCGAACTGAAGCTTTCTTT. Translating gives CASSVEEGRTEAFF.

V is TRBV27 and J is TRBJ1-2; 9 positions agree with TRBD1. Per the germline V gene, CDR1 is MNHEY and CDR2 is SMNVEV (reference sequence). The CDR3 consists of 14 residues. Unmatched junction bases numbered 6, after V lost 6 bases and J lost 4 bases. CDR3 nucleotides: TGTGCCAGCAGGACAGGGGGAGCAATCTATGGCTACACCTTC. It encodes CASRTGGAIYGYTF.

This clone was found a few times. V and J are TRBV10-2 and TRBJ2-2; D uncertain. This CDR3 region has 14 residues. With 3 bases removed from V and 3 bases from J, the gap between germline ends came to 8 bases. Germline loops: CDR1 WSHSY, CDR2 SAAADI. DNA for the CDR3: TGCGCCAGCAGTGAATACAGCTACACCGGGGAGCTGTTTTTT. Protein product: CASSEYSYTGELFF.

In its sample, this clone was seen once. V and J are TRBV4-1 and TRBJ1-1; a weak D match, TRBD1 (5 bases). This CDR3 region has 13 residues. Germline CDR1 MGHRA, CDR2 YSYEKL. Trimming pared 4 bases from V and 0 bases from J, leaving 6 bases between. CDR3 region: CASSRQLNTEAFF. CDR3 bases: TGCGCCAGCAGCCGACAGTTGAACACTGAAGCTTTCTTT.

Turning to this clone: One junction end does not reproduce the germline sequence, and a read error may be involved. The chain has TRBV15 and TRBJ1-2; a possible D gene is TRBD1 (5 bases). CDR3 length: 12 residues. CDR1 is LNHNV, CDR2 YYDKDF, per germline (reference sequence). The CDR3 DNA reads as TGTGCCACCAGCAGCGACGGGACTGATCTCGCCTTC. This encodes CATSSDGTDLAF.

This chain connects TRBV14 to TRBJ1-6; no reliable D call. V lost 0 bases and J lost 0, with 6 bases in between. The CDR3 loop spans 16 amino acids. CDR1 SGHDN and CDR2 FVKESK come from the germline V gene. CDR3 DNA: TGTGCCAGCAGCCAAGACGGTAGCTCCTATAATTCACCCCTCCACTTT. It encodes CASSQDGSSYNSPLHF.

The chain has TRBV27 and TRBJ1-6, with 9 bases identical to TRBD1. The CDR3 has 14 amino acids. Germline CDR1 is MNHEY and CDR2 is SMNVEV (reference sequence). Germline trimming cut 7 bases from V and 9 bases from J; bases unmatched to any gene: 7. The CDR3 DNA sequence: TGTGCCAGCACTTACACAGGGGGCCGTTCACCCCTCCACTTT. Protein sequence: CASTYTGGRSPLHF.